This TCR beta chain comes out of a study of blood T cell repertoires in COVID-19 (dated by TCRdb to 2020 to 2022). Regarding the study in general: The collaborator samples originated in the United States, Italy and Spain and spanned the acute and convalescent phases of COVID-19. The prospective study material was composed of cDNA or gDNA derived from T cells, B-cell-depleted T cells, or PBMCs. Subjects who had been exposed to COVID-19, were actively infected with it, or had recovered from it provided the deeply sampled blood TCRbeta repertoires that made up the dataset. The repertoires were made available in a free public database intended to serve as a resource for research on the immune response to SARS-CoV-2. The samples were drawn from the first 160 participants of the ongoing ImmuneRACE study and from roughly 1,300 subjects provided by 6 global collaborators. The sample metadata nearly always contained a de-identified subject ID, COVID-19 status, age in years and sex. Where available, HLA class I and class II types were taken from metadata supplied by the sample provider and were not determined by assay-based typing.

The collaborating institutions used their own protocols to collect whole blood in K2EDTA tubes. For TCRbeta analysis, collaborators shipped samples in one of three forms: frozen whole blood, isolated PBMCs, or DNA extracted from either of those sample types. With respect to this clone: Its antigen is unknown. Nothing much larger sits one base from this clone, and base qualities are not available. Other DNA sequences from this sample encode an identical CDR3 as well.

What the study reported, not specific to this receptor: The amount of clinical and demographic metadata varied by source and participant and was provided uncurated.

From the cysteine through the phenylalanine, the CDR3 covers 13 amino acids. Only CDR3 DNA remains: 39 bases, in frame from the first base. Taken from the germline V gene (reference sequence), the CDR1 and CDR2 loops are DFQATT and SNEGSKA. Between the V and J ends, shortened by 3 bases and 4 bases respectively, the junction contains 10 bases. TCRbeta CDR3 regions were amplified from genomic DNA using the immunoSEQ Assay, a bias-controlled multiplex PCR. The source study handled its data this way. The number of nucleated cells in each sample was estimated from the amplification of reference gene primers within the assay. To quantify the absolute abundance of each unique TCRbeta CDR3 rearrangement, sequence reads were collapsed and filtered. For each sample, productive Simpson clonality was calculated as the square root of Simpson's diversity index across productive rearrangements. This immuneACCESS table, as held by TCRdb, lists in-frame sequences with V and J called but not all clones. Of the missing ones, under half trace to an unresolved V gene in checked studies; the others have no known cause. D and trimming were read from the DNA, whereas the V and J calls and clone size are those reported in that table. Within this sample are 150,000 or so clones, with 75% to 90% of them counted one time only. The biggest ten clones account for 44% of the sample.

The receptor chain draws on TRBV20-1 and TRBJ2-1; TRBD2 is perhaps the D gene, given 6 matching bases. Sequences were obtained from peripheral blood. The source of this sequence is a human donor in a cohort sampled during active COVID-19. The DNA sequence is as follows: TGCAGTGCTAGTGGGACTGGGTACAATGAGCAGTTCTTC. Its translation is CSASGTGYNEQFF.